The clone carrying this T cell receptor (beta chain) showed up just once. Its target is unknown. This entry comes from a study of cytomegalovirus exposure and HLA in healthy donors. The germline gives CDR1 SGHVS, CDR2 FNYEAQ. J gave up 5 bases and V 2 bases, and 11 bases lay outside the gene matches. There are 17 residues in the CDR3. PCR employed 60 Vbeta and 13 Jbeta primers. The method was immunoSEQ multiplex PCR; TCRdb's version includes in-frame clones alone and lacks a portion of them. This sample has roughly 200,000 clones; 80% to 85% occur once, and the top ten carry under 0.85%. Broader study findings: As was reported, the classifier diagnosed cytomegalovirus status with high specificity and sensitivity. Among immune exposure information, only CMV serostatus was available.

The sequence was collected from a boy aged 2 to 9 in good health and CMV-seronegative. Sequencing used PBMCs. This chain connects TRBV7-6 to TRBJ2-1, with 8 bases identical to TRBD2. The CDR3 sequence is CASSLRRAGGPDNEQFF. CDR3 in DNA: TGTGCCAGCAGCTTAAGACGGGCGGGGGGACCCGACAATGAGCAGTTCTTC.